The sequence of this T cell receptor (beta chain) was determined in a study of monozygotic twins with inflammatory bowel disease. The study, taken as a whole, reports: Background noise in patient repertoires may stem from differing immunosuppressive treatments.

Points on this clonotype: As yet, its antigen is unknown.

The authors used 3500 ng of total RNA per TCR library. UMIs that included a 6-nucleotide sample barcode were added by template switching, which took place during cDNA synthesis. TCRdb re-called the 5' RACE reads and shows each CDR3 protein once, DNA omitted. The sample holds roughly 120,000 distinct CDR3 sequences. From whole blood, total RNA was isolated without any sorting of T cells. This CDR3 has 14 residues. The V gene's germline CDR1 is SGHTS and CDR2 YDEGEE. The clonotype comes from a human donor with ulcerative colitis or Crohn's disease, or a healthy co-twin of an affected twin (not recorded which). The sample consisted of blood. The genes are TRBV5-8 and TRBJ2-7; TCRdb's D gene call, TRBD1, goes unchecked for lack of DNA. The CDR3 sequence: CASRLPGGAYEQYF. The variable domain in full, with the rest retrieved from reference TRBV5-8 and TRBJ2-7, is EAGVTQSPTHLIKTRGQQATLRCSPISGHTSVYWYQQALGLGLQFLLWYDEGEERNRGNFPPRFSGRQFPNYSSELNVNALELEDSALYLCASRLPGGAYEQYFGPGTRLTVT.